This T cell receptor (beta chain) was recorded in a study of blood T cell repertoires in COVID-19. At the level of the study: Sites in the United States, Italy and Spain provided acute and convalescent COVID-19 samples.

Sequencing used immunoSEQ multiplex PCR; TCRdb keeps in-frame clones, though not all of them. The sample has 250,000 or so clones; roughly 90% are singletons. The germline V gene has CDR1 SEHNR and CDR2 FQNEAQ (reference sequence). Between the trimmed V and J ends, which lost 5 bases and 6 bases, there was a span of 22 bases. This CDR3 spans 16 amino acids. The chain recombines TRBV7-9 with TRBJ1-1, with a weak D call TRBD1 (6 bases). The sequenced material came from peripheral blood. The TCR comes from a woman between 40 and 55 years old who had recovered from COVID-19. The CDR3 nucleotides are TGTGCCAGCAGCCCCCTATTGGGGGCCAAAAATCCTGAAGCTTTCTTT. Protein: CASSPLLGAKNPEAFF.